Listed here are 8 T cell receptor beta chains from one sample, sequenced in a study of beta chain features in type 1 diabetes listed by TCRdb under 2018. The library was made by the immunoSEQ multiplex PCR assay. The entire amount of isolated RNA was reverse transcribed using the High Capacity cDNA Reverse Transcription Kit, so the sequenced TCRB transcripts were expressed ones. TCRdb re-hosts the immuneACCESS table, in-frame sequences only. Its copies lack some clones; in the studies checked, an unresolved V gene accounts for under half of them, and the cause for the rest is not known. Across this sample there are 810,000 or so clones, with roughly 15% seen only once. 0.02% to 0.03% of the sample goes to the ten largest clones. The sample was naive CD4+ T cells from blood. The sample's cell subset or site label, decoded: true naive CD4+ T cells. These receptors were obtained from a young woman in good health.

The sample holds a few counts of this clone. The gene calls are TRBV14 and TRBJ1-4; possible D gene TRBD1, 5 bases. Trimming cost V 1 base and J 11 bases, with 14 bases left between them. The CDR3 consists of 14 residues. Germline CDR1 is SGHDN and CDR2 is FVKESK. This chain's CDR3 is CASSQVGDGKKLFF. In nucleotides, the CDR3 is TGTGCCAGCAGCCAAGTCGGGGACGGCAAGAAACTGTTTTTT.

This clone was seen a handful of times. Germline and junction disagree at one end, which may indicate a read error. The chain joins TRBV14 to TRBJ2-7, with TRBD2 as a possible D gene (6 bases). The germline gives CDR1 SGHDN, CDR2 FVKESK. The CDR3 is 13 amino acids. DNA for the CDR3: TGTGCCAGCAGCCAAAATCTAGCGACCGCGATATTATTC. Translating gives CASSQNLATAILF.

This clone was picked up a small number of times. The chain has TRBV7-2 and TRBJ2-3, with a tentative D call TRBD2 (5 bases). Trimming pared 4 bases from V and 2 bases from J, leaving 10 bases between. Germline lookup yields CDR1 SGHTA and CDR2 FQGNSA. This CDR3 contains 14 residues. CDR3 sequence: CASSSYGLTDTQYF. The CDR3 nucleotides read TGTGCCAGCAGCTCATACGGACTCACAGATACGCAGTATTTT.

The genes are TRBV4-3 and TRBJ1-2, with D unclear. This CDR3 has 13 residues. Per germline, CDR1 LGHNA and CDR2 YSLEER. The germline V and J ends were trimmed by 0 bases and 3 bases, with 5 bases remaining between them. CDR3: CASSQEIDYGYTF. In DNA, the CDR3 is TGCGCCAGCAGCCAAGAAATTGACTATGGCTACACCTTC.

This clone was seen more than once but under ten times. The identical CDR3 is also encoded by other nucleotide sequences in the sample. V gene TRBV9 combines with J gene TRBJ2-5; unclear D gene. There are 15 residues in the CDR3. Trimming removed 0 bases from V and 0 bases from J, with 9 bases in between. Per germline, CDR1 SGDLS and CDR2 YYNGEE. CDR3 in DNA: TGTGCCAGCAGCGTAGGTTGGGGTAACCAAGAGACCCAGTACTTC. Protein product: CASSVGWGNQETQYF.

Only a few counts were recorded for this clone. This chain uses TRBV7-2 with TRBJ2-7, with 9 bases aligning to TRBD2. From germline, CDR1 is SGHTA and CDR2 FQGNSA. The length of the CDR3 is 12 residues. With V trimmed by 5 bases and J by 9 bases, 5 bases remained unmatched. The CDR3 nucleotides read TGTGCCAGCAGCCTCGAGCGGGGGGTGCAGTACTTC. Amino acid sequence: CASSLERGVQYF.

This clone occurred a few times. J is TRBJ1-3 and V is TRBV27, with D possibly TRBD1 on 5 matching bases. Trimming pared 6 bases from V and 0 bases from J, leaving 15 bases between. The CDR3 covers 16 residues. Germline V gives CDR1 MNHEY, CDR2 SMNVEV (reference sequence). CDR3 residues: CASSRDATNSGNTIYF. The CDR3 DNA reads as TGTGCCAGCAGCAGGGATGCGACTAACTCTGGAAACACCATATATTTT.

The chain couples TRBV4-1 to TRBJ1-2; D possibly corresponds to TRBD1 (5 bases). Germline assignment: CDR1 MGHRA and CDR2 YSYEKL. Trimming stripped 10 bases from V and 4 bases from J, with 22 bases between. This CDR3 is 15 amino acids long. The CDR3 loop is CATSKGDSPSYGYTF. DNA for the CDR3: TGCGCCACCAGTAAAGGGGACTCACCTAGCTATGGCTACACCTTC.